Sequencing of this TCR beta chain was carried out in a study of shared clonotypes between healthy human individuals. The study, taken as a whole, reports: Sharing across four donors was highest in naive CD4 (around 5%) and lowest in memory CD8 (roughly 0.4%). Sampling involved blood alone; tissue repertoires likely differ. Lower generation probabilities were found for non-shared clonotypes than for those shared by all four donors. Sequencing depth was expected to influence donor clonotype sharing.

Generated by immunoSEQ multiplex PCR, the TCRdb table keeps only in-frame clones and is missing some. The sample shows millions of clones, 80% to 95% of them seen only once. J was trimmed by 4 bases and V by 5 bases; bases with no gene match: 6. Germline CDR1 is SGHTA and CDR2 is FQGNSA. The CDR3 spans 14 residues. In regard to this clone: Antigen unknown.

The sample taken for sequencing was naive CD4+ T cells from PBMCs. The subset was: CD45RA+ positively selected. The chain couples TRBV7-2 to TRBJ2-7; 9 bases are shared with TRBD1. This receptor was identified in a man aged 18 to 29 in good health. Some clones in this sample may be carry-over from other donors' samples. Here the CDR3 DNA reads TGTGCCAGCAGCCCAAGACAGGGGGGATACGAGCAGTACTTC. Translation: CASSPRQGGYEQYF.